This TCR beta chain was recovered during a study of cytomegalovirus exposure and HLA in healthy donors (dated by TCRdb to the late 2010s). Study-level background: An earlier analysis of several hundred of the donors reported 250 to 350 Gb of sequence data and 117 million unique TCR beta sequences from 150 million to 200 million T cells. Approximately 310 gigabases of sequencing data and tens of millions of unique TCR sequences were included in an early release covering about 700 HLA-typed donors. Of the roughly 400 genotyped donors, around 81% fell in the genetic ancestry cluster associated with self-reported Caucasian donors. The aim of the study was to test whether cataloging public T cell receptors could identify signatures of past pathogen exposure. The study profiled the T cell repertoires of about 720 subjects by immunosequencing and related them to cytomegalovirus serostatus. Along with the roughly 670-subject first cohort, a separate validation cohort of over a hundred different subjects was used. High-throughput TCR immunosequencing, statistical association of individual TCRs with disease status, and machine learning were combined to predict cytomegalovirus infection status. In a later analysis, previously published TCR beta repertoires from 670 or so donors were re-analyzed and high-resolution HLA genotyping was added so that TCR occurrence patterns could be studied. The later analysis used no new phenotypic data to find candidate immune exposures, relying instead on TCR beta sequences and their occurrence across donors. An earlier analysis of roughly 600 of the donors used high-throughput TCR beta sequencing to judge whether each TCR beta V gene segment behaved as functional or pseudogenic. Donor age, sex, ethnicity and CMV serostatus were collected together with the repertoire data. In a later genetic analysis, genome-wide SNP genotypes for about three fifths of the roughly 670 donors were used, and that subset was treated as a discovery cohort. All discovery cohort repertoires had been generated on a single sequencing platform. Class I and class II HLA loci were covered by the typing at four-digit resolution. Typing coverage varied by locus: about 620-630 donors for A, B, C, DRB1 and DQB1; roughly 500 for DQA1; around 610 for DPA1; approximately 490 for DPB1. Because of strong linkage in the cohort, a handful of DR-DQ haplotypes were treated as single units for association and clustering. On average, around 230,000 unique TCR beta nucleotide sequences were sequenced per donor among a few hundred genotyped donors of the cohort, with roughly 20% of those sequences being non-productive.

General study outcomes and caveats: V-gene and J-gene trimming of TCR beta chains was associated with a missense DCLRE1C variant in a later genetic analysis, and the association was replicated in an independent cohort. A later analysis found that HLA-associated TCR beta chains were more clonally expanded and had lower generation probabilities than equally common non-associated chains. Three of the identified cytomegalovirus-associated TCR beta chains were confirmed in vitro to be specific for cytomegalovirus antigens. According to a later genetic analysis, donors in an Asian-associated ancestry cluster had fewer N-insertions in productive TCRs than the roughly 660-donor mean. Roughly 17 rarely observed V segments, including chromosome 9 orphons, were excluded from the earlier analysis of some 590 of the donors because counts were too low. A total of 150 or so TCR beta chains were listed by the study as associated with cytomegalovirus. Presence/absence analyses assumed roughly uniform sequencing depth across donors, an assumption that may not hold. According to the authors, the approach could potentially be generalized to other disease states and immunological phenotypes. The classifier was reported to diagnose cytomegalovirus status with high specificity and sensitivity in both the original and validation cohorts. Linkage disequilibrium might explain the correlated functional status among segregating V segments, but an unknown experimental factor could not be ruled out. Specific HLA alleles were associated with 15,000 to 20,000 TCR beta sequences at a false discovery rate of 0.05 in a later analysis. In a later analysis, several top co-occurrence clusters were reported to appear linked to parvovirus B19, influenza, CMV and Epstein-Barr virus. A later analysis found that TCR association rates varied across HLA loci, with DRB1 alleles showing the most associated TCRs and HLA-C alleles the fewest. The sequencing pipeline was judged likely to have produced a cluster of highly shared sequence variants as a technical artifact. The only immune exposure information available for the cohort was CMV serostatus. Assigning TCR associations to individual alleles was difficult when HLA alleles, especially DR and DQ, strongly co-occurred. A further reported finding was that TCR beta sequences accurately predicted the HLA-A and HLA-B alleles for most subjects in the first cohort. Only TCR beta chains were sequenced in this cohort, and the absence of alpha or paired-chain data limited detectable features. Because some donors lacked HLA typing at each locus, the association tests relied only on the typed subset. Because the 87-base-pair reads could not distinguish some IMGT-functional V segments, including TRBV6-2 and TRBV6-3, those segments were excluded. In an earlier analysis of more than 450 of the donors, most TCR beta V segments were observed in productive rearrangements about 87% or about 30% of the time, broadly matching IMGT annotations. In a later analysis, most CMV-associated TCR beta chains were found to appear HLA-restricted, with HLA associations seemingly driven largely by CMV exposure. Across donors, most TCR sequences were observed very rarely, whereas some public TCRs were present in many individuals.

A word on this clone: The specificity of this receptor is unknown. No quality values exist for individual bases; no much larger clone is one base distant.

In total, approximately 690 healthy bone marrow donors made up the cohort. At the time of sampling, every cohort member was nominally healthy, though immune exposures that went unrecorded were likely present. The donor tested CMV seronegative and was one of the 352 seronegative cohort members. Every donor gave a peripheral blood sample, and the peripheral blood mononuclear cells from that sample were used for TCR beta sequencing. The Qiagen DNeasy Blood Extraction Kit was used to extract genomic DNA from the blood cell samples. Including the terminal cysteine and phenylalanine, the CDR3 comprises 18 residues. Only the CDR3 DNA stays, 54 bases, in frame from base 1. CDR1 and CDR2, looked up from the germline V gene (reference sequence), are SEHNR and FQNEAQ. Germline trimming amounts to 2 bases on V and 1 base on J, with 9 as the count of junction bases outside the gene matches. The protocol used for the library was the immunoSEQ multiplex PCR assay. A mixture of 60 forward primers for TCR Vbeta segments and 13 reverse primers for TCR Jbeta segments was used in the multiplex PCR. A multiplex PCR assay on genomic DNA amplified the CDR3 region of rearranged TCR beta genes. On the Illumina HiSeq System, the amplified TCR beta libraries were sequenced as 87-base-pair reads. The study's own analysis went as follows. In a later analysis, around 80 million unique TCR beta chains were counted across the 690 or so repertoires, and roughly 10 million of these chains were shared by at least two donors. Raw reads were error-corrected and collapsed into unique sequences by a nearest-neighbor algorithm in which closely related sequences were merged to remove PCR and sequencing errors. CDR3 sequences were aligned to IMGT reference sequences to assign V, D and J gene segments. For a sequence to be retained, at least a six-nucleotide match to both a V gene segment and a J gene segment was required. Rearrangements were called productive when the CDR3 lacked stop codons and stayed in frame with V and J; all others were non-productive. Following IMGT convention, CDR3 was defined as the stretch from the second conserved V-encoded cysteine to the conserved J-encoded phenylalanine. The earlier analysis of approximately 500 of the donors excluded sequences that lacked an unambiguous match to a single V gene segment. An earlier analysis of about 590 of the donors classified V segments as functional when productive rearrangements were above 56.7% and as segregating when the standard deviation between donors was above 5%. A statistical classification framework was developed to diagnose cytomegalovirus status using the catalog of TCR beta chain sequences. In a later analysis, V and J genes were assigned by comparing TCR nucleotide sequences against IMGT/GENE-DB human TR gene sequences. In a later analysis, CDR3 sequences and most-parsimonious VDJ recombination scenarios were assigned using the TCRdist pipeline. A later analysis defined each TCR beta chain by its CDR3 amino acid sequence plus V-gene family, and excluded reads lacking a unique V-gene family. As a way to deal with suspected cross-contamination and a sequencing artifact, a later analysis dropped over 550 nucleotide sequences that were highly shared and had low generation probability. For each public chain, a later analysis derived a clonal expansion index from normalized ranks of inferred template counts within each repertoire. Generation probabilities in a later analysis came from a VDJ recombination model fitted to out-of-frame rearrangements, and those results were checked against IGoR. In a later analysis, hypergeometric tests were used to score TCR-TCR, TCR-HLA and TCR-CMV co-occurrence, with a repertoire-size bias correction applied to TCR pairs. To estimate false discovery rates, a later analysis permuted the HLA or CMV assignments 20 times. In a later analysis, co-occurring TCRs were grouped using DBSCAN, and TCRdist sequence similarity was added for clustering within HLA-allele-positive subsets. For co-occurrence clustering, repertoires with fewer than 30,000 or more than 120,000 public chains were excluded, along with four to six repertoires with anomalous nucleotide sharing. Entries here come from immuneACCESS through TCRdb and include only in-frame sequences with V and J called. Some clones fail to appear in such tables; in the studies checked, an unresolved V gene covers under half of the shortfall, and the cause of the remainder is unknown. The DNA was the basis for D and trimming; V, J and clone size are from that table. The table for this sample lists roughly 230,000 clones; approximately 91% of them were counted only once. The top ten clonotypes cover about 1.8% of the sample.

The clonotype was recovered from a girl aged 2 to 9 in good health and CMV-seronegative. The sequencing sample was made of PBMCs. The sequence is built from TRBV7-9 and TRBJ1-2; 11 nucleotides in the junction match TRBD1. For the CDR3, the sequence is CASSLKLGQGGFNYGYTF. The DNA sequence is given as TGTGCCAGCAGCTTAAAATTGGGACAGGGGGGATTTAACTATGGCTACACCTTC. The full variable domain, completed from the reference TRBV7-9 and TRBJ1-2 proteins outside the CDR3, reads DTGVSQNPRHKITKRGQNVTFRCDPISEHNRLYWYRQTLGQGPEFLTYFQNEAQLEKSRLLSDRFSAERPKGSFSTLEIQRTEQGDSAMYLCASSLKLGQGGFNYGYTFGSGTRLTVV.